This T cell receptor (beta chain) was captured by sequencing in a study of cytomegalovirus exposure and HLA in healthy donors. Whole-study results and caveats: Sequence variants that were highly shared formed a cluster that was likely a sequencing artifact. HLA-A and HLA-B allele assignments for most subjects were reportedly predicted accurately using TCR beta sequences.

13 Jbeta primers and 60 Vbeta primers were used for the PCR. Some clones are missing from TCRdb's copy, which holds only in-frame ones; the method was immunoSEQ multiplex PCR. The profile covers 90,000 to 140,000 clones, with almost 70% appearing a single time and more than 2.5% taken by the ten largest. Germline V gives CDR1 SQVTM, CDR2 ANQGSEA. CDR3 length: 17 residues. As concerns this clone: The antigen is not known. At one end the junction does not follow the germline gene, possibly because of a read error.

This receptor was obtained from a man in his thirties or forties in good health and CMV-seronegative. The rearrangement uses TRBV29-1 and TRBJ2-1, with TRBD2 matching 11 bases. The source material was PBMCs. The CDR3 loop is CSVEETSGGSSCNEQFF. DNA of the CDR3: TGCAGCGTTGAAGAAACTAGCGGGGGAAGCTCCTGCAATGAGCAGTTCTTC.